This T cell receptor beta chain was profiled in a study of vaccination effects on CD4 cells after COVID-19. Study-wide background: Participants received two doses of either the BNT162b2 or mRNA-1273 vaccine. Overall study results and limits: Clones of infection and vaccine origin contracted markedly late after vaccination.

Clones were read by immunoSEQ multiplex PCR, and TCRdb kept only the in-frame ones, dropping some. The sample comprises around 75,000 clones, roughly two thirds of which are singletons, and about 5% rests with the top ten. With respect to this clone: What it recognizes is unknown.

Before sequencing took place, the ViraFEST assay used viral peptide pools to expand antigen-specific CD4+ T cells. Once cultured for around 11 days, the cells underwent separation to obtain CD4+ T cells. SARS-CoV-2 infected the person between March and December 2020, as confirmed by PCR. This clonotype originated in a human donor who had a prior SARS-CoV-2 infection. Source: CD4+ T cells from PBMCs cultured with HIV peptides, taken before COVID-19 vaccination. Noted subset: HIV-1 Nef peptide pool negative control/reference culture.

CDR3 nucleotides: TGTGCCACCAGTGATCAGTACTCTGGGGCCAACGTCCTGACTTTC. It specifies CATSDQYSGANVLTF. The chain employs TRBV24-1 and TRBJ2-6, with no clear D. Trimming removed 3 bases at V and 0 bases at J, with 5 bases between. The CDR3 has 15 residues. Germline V CDR1 and CDR2: KGHDR, SFDVKD.